This T cell receptor beta chain appears in the sequencing data of a study of OX40 agonist ivuxolimab in advanced cancers. As for the study in general: Patients assigned to dose escalation were diagnosed with hepatocellular carcinoma, melanoma, renal cell or head and neck cancer.

Patients were ruled out by autoimmune disease history or systemic immunosuppression. On this clone itself: As yet, its antigen is unknown.

V shed 0 bases and J shed 0 bases, with 12 bases lying between them. The germline gives CDR1 LGHNA, CDR2 YSLEER. This CDR3 has 16 residues. General study results and limits: At doses 0.1 to 3.0 mg/kg, CD4+ and CD8+ clones expanded.

Clones were read by immunoSEQ multiplex PCR, and TCRdb kept only the in-frame ones, dropping some. The sample carries over 40,000 clones, 86% recorded once. The TCR originated in an adult with an advanced solid tumor such as melanoma, head and neck, liver or kidney cancer. Sample: CD4+ or CD8+ T cells sorted from blood, taken in a trial of the OX40 agonist ivuxolimab. The chain employs TRBV4-3 and TRBJ2-7; D is possibly TRBD2 (6 bases). CDR3 sequence: CASSQDGRGDSYEQYF. CDR3 nucleotide sequence: TGCGCCAGCAGCCAAGATGGGCGCGGGGACTCCTACGAGCAGTACTTC.